This T cell receptor beta chain was captured in a study of blood T cells in healthy people across ages. Study conclusions and caveats: Changes in expanded clonotypes were possibly confounded, as the CMV status of donors was unknown.

The CDR3 covers 20 residues. J was trimmed by 5 bases and V by 4 bases; bases with no gene match: 23. The germline gives CDR1 LGHDT, CDR2 YNNKEL (reference sequence). Notes on this clonotype: Its antigen is as yet unknown.

A second PCR of about 7 to 11 cycles used a sample-barcoded 5' primer and a J-beta primer mix. From the 5' RACE reads, TCRdb called clonotypes with MiXCR, one entry per CDR3 protein. The repertoire consists of around 1,600,000 distinct CDR3 sequences, with about 45% occurring once and the leading ten covering about 4.1%. The receptor was derived from a woman aged 18-29 years in good health. The source material was blood. The chain has TRBV3-1 and TRBJ2-7; 10 nucleotides line up with TRBD1. CDR3 loop: CASSPRRPIAGTGDFDEQYF. Written as DNA, the CDR3 is TGTGCCAGCAGCCCAAGACGCCCCATAGCCGGGACAGGGGATTTCGACGAGCAGTACTTC.